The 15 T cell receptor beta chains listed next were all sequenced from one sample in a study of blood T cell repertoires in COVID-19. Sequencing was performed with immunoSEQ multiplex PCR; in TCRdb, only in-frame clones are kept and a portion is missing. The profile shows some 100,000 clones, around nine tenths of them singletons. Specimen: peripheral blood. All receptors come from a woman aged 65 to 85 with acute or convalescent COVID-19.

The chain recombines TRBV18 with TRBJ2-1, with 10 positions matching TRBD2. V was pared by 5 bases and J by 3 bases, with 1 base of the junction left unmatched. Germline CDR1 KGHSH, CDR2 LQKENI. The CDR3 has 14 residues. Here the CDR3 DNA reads TGTGCCAGCTCAGCTAGCGGGAGCTACAATGAGCAGTTCTTC. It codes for CASSASGSYNEQFF.

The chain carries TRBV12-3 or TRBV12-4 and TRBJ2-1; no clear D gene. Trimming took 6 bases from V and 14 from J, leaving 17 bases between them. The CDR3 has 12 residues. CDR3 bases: TGTGCCAGCAGATCTGCTACGGGTCGTAAGTTCTTC. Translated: CASRSATGRKFF.

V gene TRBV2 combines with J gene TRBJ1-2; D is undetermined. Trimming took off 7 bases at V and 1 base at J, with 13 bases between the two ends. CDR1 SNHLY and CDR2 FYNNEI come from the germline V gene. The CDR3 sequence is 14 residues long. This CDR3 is CASIPNSLNYGYTF. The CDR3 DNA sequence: TGTGCCAGCATCCCCAACAGTCTTAACTATGGCTACACCTTC.

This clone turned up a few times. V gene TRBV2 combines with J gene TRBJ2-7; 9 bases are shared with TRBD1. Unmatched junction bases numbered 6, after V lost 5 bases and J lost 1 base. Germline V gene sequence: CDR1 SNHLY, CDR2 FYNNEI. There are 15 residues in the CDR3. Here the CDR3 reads CASSPRDRVSYEQYF. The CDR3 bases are TGTGCCAGCAGTCCTCGGGACAGGGTATCCTACGAGCAGTACTTC. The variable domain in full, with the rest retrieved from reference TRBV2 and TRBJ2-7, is EPEVTQTPSHQVTQMGQEVILRCVPISNHLYFYWYRQILGQKVEFLVSFYNNEISEKSEIFDDQFSVERPDGSNFTLKIRSTKLEDSAMYFCASSPRDRVSYEQYFGPGTRLTVT.

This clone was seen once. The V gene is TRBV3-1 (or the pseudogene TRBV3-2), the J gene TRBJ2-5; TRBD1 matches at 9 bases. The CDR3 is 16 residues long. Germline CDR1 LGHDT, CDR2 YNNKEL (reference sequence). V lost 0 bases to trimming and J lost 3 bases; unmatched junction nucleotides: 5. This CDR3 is CASSQDGDREEETQYF. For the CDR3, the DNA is TGTGCCAGCAGCCAAGATGGGGACAGGGAAGAAGAGACCCAGTACTTC.

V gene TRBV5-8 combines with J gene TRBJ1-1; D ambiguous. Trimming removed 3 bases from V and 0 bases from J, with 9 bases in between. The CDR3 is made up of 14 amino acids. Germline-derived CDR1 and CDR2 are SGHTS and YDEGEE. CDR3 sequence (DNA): TGTGCCAGCAGCTCCTGGGCCCTGAACACTGAAGCTTTCTTT. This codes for CASSSWALNTEAFF.

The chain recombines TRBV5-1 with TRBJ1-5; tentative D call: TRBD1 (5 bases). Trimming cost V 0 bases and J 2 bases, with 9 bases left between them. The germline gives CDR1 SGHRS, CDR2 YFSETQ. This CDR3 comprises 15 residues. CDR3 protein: CASSLGGVGNQPQHF. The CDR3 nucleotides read TGCGCCAGCAGCTTGGGGGGGGTAGGCAATCAGCCCCAGCATTTT. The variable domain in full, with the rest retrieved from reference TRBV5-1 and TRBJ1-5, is KAGVTQTPRYLIKTRGQQVTLSCSPISGHRSVSWYQQTPGQGLQFLFEYFSETQRNKGNFPGRFSGRQFSNSRSEMNVSTLELGDSALYLCASSLGGVGNQPQHFGDGTRLSIL.

The CDR3 loop reads CASRIGGSSSYEQYF. As DNA, the CDR3 is TGCGCCAGCAGAATTGGCGGGAGCTCCTCCTACGAGCAGTACTTC. The chain employs TRBV5-1 and TRBJ2-7, with TRBD2 identical over 7 bases. Germline V gene lookup returns CDR1 SGHRS and CDR2 YFSETQ. This CDR3 region has 15 residues. With V trimmed by 5 bases and J by 0 bases, 8 bases remained unmatched.

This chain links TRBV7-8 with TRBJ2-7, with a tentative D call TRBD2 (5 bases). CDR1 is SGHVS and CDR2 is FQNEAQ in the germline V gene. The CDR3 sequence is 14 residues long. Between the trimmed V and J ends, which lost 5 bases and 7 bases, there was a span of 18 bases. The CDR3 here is CASSPVVGPGEQYF. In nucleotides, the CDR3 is TGTGCCAGCAGCCCGGTGGTAGGGCCGGGAGAGCAGTACTTC. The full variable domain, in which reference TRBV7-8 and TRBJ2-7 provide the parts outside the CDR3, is GAGVSQSPRYKVAKRGQDVALRCDPISGHVSLFWYQQALGQGPEFLTYFQNEAQLDKSGLPSDRFFAERPEGSVSTLKIQRTQQEDSAVYLCASSPVVGPGEQYFGPGTRLTVT.

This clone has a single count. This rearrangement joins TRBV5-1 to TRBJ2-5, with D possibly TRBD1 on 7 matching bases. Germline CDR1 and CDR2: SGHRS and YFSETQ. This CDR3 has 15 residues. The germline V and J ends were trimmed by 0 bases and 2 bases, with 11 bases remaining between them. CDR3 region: CASSLGRGPQETQYF. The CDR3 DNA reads TGCGCCAGCAGCTTGGGGAGGGGGCCTCAAGAGACCCAGTACTTC.

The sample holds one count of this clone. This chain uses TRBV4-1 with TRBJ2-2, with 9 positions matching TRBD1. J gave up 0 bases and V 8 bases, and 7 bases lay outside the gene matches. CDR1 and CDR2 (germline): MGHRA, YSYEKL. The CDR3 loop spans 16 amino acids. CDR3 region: CASSQWTGANTGELFF. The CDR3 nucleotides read TGCGCCAGCTCCCAGTGGACAGGGGCGAACACCGGGGAGCTGTTTTTT.

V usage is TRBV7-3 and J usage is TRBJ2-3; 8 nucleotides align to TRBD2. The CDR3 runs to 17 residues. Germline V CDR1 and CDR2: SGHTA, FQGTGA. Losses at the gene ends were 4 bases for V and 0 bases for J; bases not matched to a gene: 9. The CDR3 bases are TGTGCCAGCAGCTCTTCTTTGAGCGGGGGAAGCACAGATACGCAGTATTTT. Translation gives CASSSSLSGGSTDTQYF.

As DNA, the CDR3 is TGCGCCAGCAGCCAATTTGGGCCGGGACAGCAAGAGACCCAGTACTTC. This translates into CASSQFGPGQQETQYF. The V gene is TRBV4-1, the J gene TRBJ2-5, with TRBD1 matching 7 bases. With V trimmed by 2 bases and J by 2 bases, 8 bases remained unmatched. This CDR3 contains 16 residues. The germline V gene encodes CDR1 MGHRA and CDR2 YSYEKL.

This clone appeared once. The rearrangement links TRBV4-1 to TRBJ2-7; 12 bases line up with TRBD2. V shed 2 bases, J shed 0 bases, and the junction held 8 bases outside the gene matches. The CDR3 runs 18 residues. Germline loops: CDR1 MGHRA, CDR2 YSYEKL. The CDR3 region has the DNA TGCGCCAGCAGCCAACTATCACTAGCGGGGGGAAGCTCCTACGAGCAGTACTTC. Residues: CASSQLSLAGGSSYEQYF.

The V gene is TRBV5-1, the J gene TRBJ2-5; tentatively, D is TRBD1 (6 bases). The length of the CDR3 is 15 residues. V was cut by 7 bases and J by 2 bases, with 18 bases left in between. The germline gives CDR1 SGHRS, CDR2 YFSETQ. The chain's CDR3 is CASRAQTGTQETQYF. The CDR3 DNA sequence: TGCGCCAGCCGGGCCCAGACAGGTACACAAGAGACCCAGTACTTC.